The 6 T cell receptor beta chains presented below share a single source sample, sequenced in a study of cytomegalovirus exposure and HLA in healthy donors. The PCR had 60 Vbeta and 13 Jbeta primers. This table comes from immunoSEQ multiplex PCR, and its TCRdb copy is limited to in-frame clones, with some not included. This sample contains fewer than 85,000 clones. The sequenced material came from PBMCs. The receptor set was obtained from a woman aged 40 to 49 in good health and CMV-seropositive.

The chain joins TRBV4-1 to TRBJ2-6; TRBD1 aligns across 8 bases. CDR1 and CDR2 from the germline V gene are MGHRA and YSYEKL. The CDR3 runs to 16 residues. Trimming took 0 bases from V and 3 from J; bases not matched to a gene: 1. CDR3 coding DNA: TGCGCCAGCAGCCAAGATGGACAGGGTGGGGCCAACGTCCTGACTTTC. Residues: CASSQDGQGGANVLTF.

V and J are TRBV21-1 and TRBJ1-1; the table's D call of TRBD1 was not tested on the DNA. TRBV21-1 is labeled a pseudogene. CDR3 length: 16 residues. CDR3 protein: CASSNRTSNILREAFF. The CDR3 nucleotides read TGTGCCAGCAGCAATAGGACATCCAACATATTGCGGGAAGCTTTCTTT.

The rearrangement joins TRBV7-6 to TRBJ2-4, with 10 positions matching TRBD1. Germline V gives CDR1 SGHVS, CDR2 FNYEAQ. V was pared by 1 base and J by 8 bases, with 5 bases of the junction left unmatched. The CDR3 consists of 15 residues. Here the CDR3 reads CASSLGGQGIDIQYF. CDR3 nucleotides: TGTGCCAGCAGCTTAGGGGGACAGGGGATAGACATTCAGTACTTC.

This chain joins TRBV4-1 and TRBJ2-5; D is uncertain. The CDR3 is 15 amino acids. Germline CDR1 MGHRA, CDR2 YSYEKL. Trimming took off 4 bases at V and 2 bases at J, with 14 bases between the two ends. DNA of the CDR3: TGCGCCAGCAGCCTAAGCAACAGTCTACAAGAGACCCAGTACTTC. Encoded protein: CASSLSNSLQETQYF.

This chain joins TRBV15 and TRBJ1-6, with D possibly being TRBD1 (5 bases). The CDR3 contains 18 residues. The germline V and J ends were trimmed by 6 bases and 5 bases, with 23 bases remaining between them. Germline V gene lookup returns CDR1 LNHNV and CDR2 YYDKDF (reference sequence). The chain's CDR3 is CATREPGVGEAHNSPLHF. The CDR3 nucleotides are TGTGCCACCAGGGAACCGGGGGTTGGTGAGGCCCATAATTCACCCCTCCACTTT.

The chain uses TRBV4-3 and TRBJ2-1, with 10 nucleotides matching TRBD2. This CDR3 region has 18 residues. Germline V CDR1 and CDR2: LGHNA, YSLEER. V gave up 1 base and J gave up 0 bases; unmatched junction bases: 6. CDR3 coding DNA: TGCGCCAGCAGCCAAGGCGGACTAGCGGACAGCTCCTACAATGAGCAGTTCTTC. Protein sequence: CASSQGGLADSSYNEQFF.